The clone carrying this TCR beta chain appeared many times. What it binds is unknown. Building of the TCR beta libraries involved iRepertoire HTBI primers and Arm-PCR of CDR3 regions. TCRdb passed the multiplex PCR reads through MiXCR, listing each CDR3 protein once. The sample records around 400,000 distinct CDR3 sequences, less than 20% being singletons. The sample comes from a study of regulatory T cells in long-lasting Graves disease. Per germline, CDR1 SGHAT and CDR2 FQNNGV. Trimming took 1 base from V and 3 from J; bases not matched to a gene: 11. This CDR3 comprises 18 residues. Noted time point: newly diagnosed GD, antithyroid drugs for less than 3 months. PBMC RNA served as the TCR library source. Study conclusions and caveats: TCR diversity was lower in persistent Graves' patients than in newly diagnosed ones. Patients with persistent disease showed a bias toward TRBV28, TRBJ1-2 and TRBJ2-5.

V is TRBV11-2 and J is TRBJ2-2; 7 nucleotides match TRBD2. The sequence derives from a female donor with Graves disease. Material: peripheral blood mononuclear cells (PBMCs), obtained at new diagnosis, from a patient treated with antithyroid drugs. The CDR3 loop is CASSLGVIGRFDTGELFF. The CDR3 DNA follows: TGTGCCAGCAGCTTAGGGGTCATCGGGAGGTTCGACACCGGGGAGCTGTTTTTT.